A selection of T cell receptor beta chains follows, all from one sample in a study of beta chain features in type 1 diabetes. Repertoires were generated with immunoSEQ multiplex PCR, while TCRdb's copy carries only in-frame clones and drops some. The sample lists about 120,000 clones; approximately 16% were seen once. Sequencing used central memory CD4+ T cells from blood. All receptors derive from a man in his thirties or forties with type 1 diabetes. CDR3s include the opening cysteine and the closing phenylalanine or tryptophan. The order of the fields is J gene, V gene, clone size, D gene, CDR3 protein, CDR3 DNA. The D gene is left open where the match is weak. The size entry is marked missing in some rows and otherwise reads once, few, many or a size class.

TRBJ2-1,TRBV7-8,many,TRBD2,CASSLALAGGLNEQFF,TGTGCCAGCAGCTTAGCCCTAGCGGGGGGGCTCAATGAGCAGTTCTTC
TRBJ2-3,TRBV11-2,NA,TRBD2,CASSFASGSSTDTQYF,TGTGCCAGCAGCTTCGCTAGCGGTTCTAGCACAGATACGCAGTATTTT
TRBJ2-3,TRBV6-1,NA,NA,CASRPRASTDTQYF,TGTGCCAGCAGGCCCCGGGCCTCCACAGATACGCAGTATTTT
TRBJ2-3,TRBV9,NA,TRBD2,CASSVAGYGLAGEDTQYF,TGTGCCAGCAGCGTAGCAGGTTACGGACTAGCGGGCGAGGATACGCAGTATTTT
TRBJ1-4,TRBV5-1,NA,NA,CASSLAPGAGEKLFF,TGCGCCAGCAGCTTGGCCCCGGGGGCCGGTGAAAAACTGTTTTTT
TRBJ2-1,TRBV9,NA,NA,CASSEDGGSYNEQFF,TGTGCCAGCAGTGAGGACGGGGGATCCTACAATGAGCAGTTCTTC
TRBJ2-2,TRBV7-6,few,NA,CASSPSGELFF,TGTGCCAGCAGCCCTAGCGGGGAGCTGTTTTTT
TRBJ2-7,TRBV18,few,NA,CASSRTRDVEQYF,TGTGCCAGCTCACGAACTCGGGATGTCGAGCAGTACTTC
TRBJ1-2,TRBV2,NA,NA,CASTPDDGGSSYGYTF,TGTGCCAGCACCCCGGACGACGGGGGCTCAAGCTATGGCTACACCTTC
TRBJ2-1,TRBV11-2,NA,TRBD1,CASKGQAFSYNEQFF,TGTGCCAGCAAAGGACAGGCCTTTTCCTACAATGAGCAGTTCTTC
TRBJ2-1,TRBV25-1,few,TRBD2,CASSTTSGGKLNEQFF,TGTGCCAGCAGTACGACTAGCGGGGGAAAGCTGAATGAGCAGTTCTTC
TRBJ2-3,TRBV14,NA,NA,CASSLLLGRDTQYF,TGTGCCAGCAGCCTCTTACTAGGCAGGGATACGCAGTATTTT
TRBJ2-1,TRBV7-8,NA,NA,CASSSHNEQFF,TGTGCCAGCAGCTCACATAATGAGCAGTTCTTC
TRBJ2-7,TRBV28,few,NA,CASSSYLEQYF,TGTGCCAGCAGTTCCTATCTCGAGCAGTACTTC
TRBJ2-3,TRBV5-5,few,NA,CASSQGASTDTQYF,TGTGCCAGCAGCCAGGGAGCTAGCACAGATACGCAGTATTTT
TRBJ1-2,TRBV4-1,few,NA,CASSSWTASNYGYTF,TGCGCCAGCAGCTCGTGGACGGCGAGTAACTATGGCTACACCTTC
TRBJ1-1,TRBV29-1,few,NA,CSVEQGNTEAFF,TGCAGCGTTGAGCAGGGTAACACTGAAGCTTTCTTT
TRBJ2-4,TRBV25-1,NA,NA,CASSEAGAKNIQYF,TGTGCCAGCAGTGAAGCTGGGGCCAAAAACATTCAGTACTTC
TRBJ2-3,TRBV9,few,TRBD2,CASSYGGTSTDTQYF,TGTGCCAGCAGCTACGGGGGGACTAGCACAGATACGCAGTATTTT
TRBJ2-2,TRBV29-1,NA,NA,CSVGLNMGLTGELFF,TGCAGCGTTGGACTTAATATGGGGCTGACCGGGGAGCTGTTTTTT
TRBJ2-7,TRBV7-8,few,NA,CASSLGRFTYEQYF,TGTGCCAGCAGCTTAGGCAGGTTCACCTACGAGCAGTACTTC
TRBJ2-3,TRBV7-8,NA,NA,CASSLQVGGDTQYF,TGTGCCAGCAGCTTACAGGTCGGCGGAGATACGCAGTATTTT
TRBJ2-1,TRBV4-3,few,TRBD2,CASSQGSGGAYNEQFF,TGCGCCAGCAGCCAAGGTAGCGGGGGCGCCTACAATGAGCAGTTCTTC
TRBJ1-2,TRBV13,few,NA,CASSLPLAKSNYGYTF,TGTGCCAGCAGCTTGCCCTTAGCGAAATCTAACTATGGCTACACCTTC
TRBJ1-5,TRBV29-1,NA,NA,CSAGWGDGQPQHF,TGCAGCGCTGGGTGGGGGGACGGTCAGCCCCAGCATTTT
TRBJ1-6,TRBV5-4,NA,TRBD1,CASSSRTGGRDSPLHF,TGTGCCAGCAGCTCCCGGACAGGGGGCAGGGATTCACCCCTCCACTTT
TRBJ2-5,TRBV18,few,NA,CASSAFQETQYF,TGTGCCAGCTCCGCCTTCCAAGAGACCCAGTACTTC
TRBJ2-5,TRBV7-8,few,NA,CASNELGAEETQYF,TGTGCCAGCAACGAGCTGGGAGCCGAAGAGACCCAGTACTTC
TRBJ2-7,TRBV5-1,NA,NA,CASSLRLGNYEQYF,TGCGCCAGCAGCTTGCGCCTGGGCAACTACGAGCAGTACTTC
TRBJ1-6,TRBV27,NA,TRBD1,CASSFAGTGVSPLHF,TGTGCCAGCAGTTTCGCAGGGACAGGGGTTTCACCCCTCCACTTT
TRBJ1-6,TRBV7-9,few,NA,CASSLGRDGSPLHF,TGTGCCAGCAGCTTAGGAAGGGATGGGTCACCCCTCCACTTT
TRBJ2-5,TRBV5-8,many,TRBD2,CASSNPPTSGETQYF,TGTGCCAGCAGCAACCCGCCGACTAGCGGAGAGACCCAGTACTTC
TRBJ1-3,TRBV5-4,few,NA,CASSSDRTYSGNTIYF,TGTGCCAGCAGCTCCGACAGGACTTACTCTGGAAACACCATATATTTT
TRBJ2-7,TRBV5-4,few,TRBD1,CASSLGTGGYEQYF,TGTGCCAGCAGCTTGGGGACAGGCGGATACGAGCAGTACTTC
TRBJ2-5,TRBV7-8,NA,NA,CASSVETVTQETQYF,TGTGCCAGCAGCGTAGAGACAGTGACCCAAGAGACCCAGTACTTC
TRBJ2-4,TRBV11-2,few,TRBD1,CASSLEVGQGHF,TGTGCCAGCAGCTTAGAAGTGGGACAGGGGCACTTC
TRBJ2-1,TRBV7-2,NA,NA,CASGLYNEQFF,TGTGCCAGCGGATTGTACAATGAGCAGTTCTTC
TRBJ2-5,TRBV29-1,NA,TRBD2,CSVAGGARETQYF,TGCAGCGTTGCCGGGGGGGCCCGGGAGACCCAGTACTTC
TRBJ2-5,TRBV4-2,NA,NA,CASSQEDAFSRRPETQYF,TGTGCCAGCAGCCAAGAAGATGCCTTTTCTCGGCGGCCGGAGACCCAGTACTTC
TRBJ2-3,TRBV7-9,NA,NA,CASSPQGRGITDTQYF,TGTGCCAGCAGCCCCCAGGGGCGGGGCATCACAGATACGCAGTATTTT
TRBJ2-3,TRBV14,NA,NA,CASSQYRASSTDTQYF,TGTGCCAGCAGCCAGTACCGGGCTTCCTCCACAGATACGCAGTATTTT
TRBJ1-4,TRBV28,NA,NA,CASKGDEKLFF,TGTGCCAGCAAGGGTGATGAAAAACTGTTTTTT
TRBJ2-7,TRBV28,NA,TRBD1,CASTVDRGAYEQYF,TGTGCCAGCACCGTCGACAGGGGGGCCTACGAGCAGTACTTC
TRBJ1-2,TRBV27,few,NA,CASSFFLGHYGYTF,TGTGCCAGCAGTTTTTTTTTAGGGCACTATGGCTACACCTTC
TRBJ1-6,TRBV7-2,NA,NA,CASSSPQGSYNSPLHF,TGTGCCAGCAGCTCCCCGCAGGGATCCTATAATTCACCCCTCCACTTT
TRBJ2-7,TRBV6-5,few,NA,CASSAWGVEYF,TGTGCCAGCAGTGCCTGGGGTGTTGAGTACTTC
TRBJ2-1,TRBV7-2,NA,NA,CASSLAGLEGNEQFF,TGTGCCAGCAGCTTAGCCGGGCTAGAGGGCAATGAGCAGTTCTTC
TRBJ2-3,TRBV7-6,few,NA,CASSLMTGTSTDTQYF,TGTGCCAGCAGCCTAATGACAGGGACTAGCACAGATACGCAGTATTTT
TRBJ1-4,TRBV30,NA,NA,CAWSVMVGKDEKLFF,TGTGCCTGGAGTGTAATGGTGGGGAAGGATGAAAAACTGTTTTTT
TRBJ2-1,TRBV18,NA,TRBD2,CASSSVTSGGATSNEQFF,TGTGCCAGCTCATCTGTGACTAGCGGGGGGGCCACTTCAAATGAGCAGTTCTTC
TRBJ1-6,TRBV30,few,NA,CAWIGNRPDRSPLHF,TGTGCCTGGATCGGGAACAGGCCCGATAGGTCACCCCTCCACTTT
TRBJ2-7,TRBV12-5,NA,NA,CASGTDGYEQYF,TGTGCTAGTGGTACGGACGGCTACGAGCAGTACTTC
TRBJ2-7,TRBV28,NA,NA,CASSVTGITAYEQYF,TGTGCCAGCAGTGTCACAGGGATCACGGCCTACGAGCAGTACTTC